The 15 T cell receptor beta chains below come from one sample, sequenced in a study of response to subunit inactivated influenza vaccine. TCRdb itself ran the RT-PCR reads through MiXCR, one entry per CDR3 protein. The data show hundreds of thousands of distinct CDR3 sequences, 15% to 17% seen once. The specimen was PBMCs from blood, collected roughly 12 days after vaccination. The receptors here all came from a man aged 45 to 65 who received an inactivated influenza vaccine.

The gene calls are TRBV7-2 and TRBJ2-7; 7 bases line up with TRBD2. The CDR3 sequence is 13 residues long. V lost 4 bases and J lost 3; bases outside the gene matches: 3. Germline V gene data show CDR1 as SGHTA and CDR2 as FQGNSA. The CDR3 region has the DNA TGTGCCAGCAGCTCGGCGGGAGTCTACGAGCAGTACTTC. This codes for CASSSAGVYEQYF.

This clonotype was seen only once. The J gene is TRBJ2-1, the V gene TRBV29-1; 14 nucleotides match TRBD2. V gave up 7 bases and J gave up 2 bases; unmatched junction bases: 16. The CDR3 extends over 19 amino acids. In germline, CDR1 is SQVTM, CDR2 ANQGSEA. The CDR3 protein is CSAKIPGLAGVAAYNEQFF. The CDR3 nucleotides read TGCAGCGCCAAAATTCCGGGACTAGCGGGGGTCGCAGCCTACAATGAGCAGTTCTTC.

This chain connects TRBV4-2 to TRBJ2-3; perhaps TRBD2 as D (6 bases). The CDR3 consists of 14 residues. V was trimmed by 1 base and J by 2 bases, leaving 7 bases between them. Germline V gives CDR1 LGHNA, CDR2 YNFKEQ. The CDR3 DNA reads as TGTGCCAGCAGCCAAGGGAGGGACACAGATACGCAGTATTTT. Translation: CASSQGRDTDTQYF.

This rearrangement joins TRBV12-3 or TRBV12-4 to TRBJ2-3; the D gene could be TRBD1 or TRBD2 (6 bases each). The CDR3 is 16 residues long. The germline V and J ends were trimmed by 6 bases and 0 bases, with 16 bases remaining between them. The CDR3 loop is CASSPTGGGSTDTQYF. In DNA form, the CDR3 reads TGTGCCAGCAGCCCAACTGGAGGGGGAAGCACAGATACGCAGTATTTT.

On this clonotype itself: Germline and junction disagree at one end, which may indicate a read error. The genes are TRBV4-1 and TRBJ1-2; possible D gene TRBD1, 6 bases. Germline loops: CDR1 MGHRA, CDR2 YSYEKL. The CDR3 consists of 16 residues. The DNA of the CDR3 is TGCGCCAGCAACCAAGGGCTCGGGGGCTTCAACTATGGCTACACCTTC. Translation gives CASNQGLGGFNYGYTF.

This clonotype was picked up a small number of times. This sequence joins TRBV4-2 and TRBJ1-6, with 11 positions matching TRBD1. The CDR3 runs 15 residues. Germline CDR1 reads LGHNA; CDR2 reads YNFKEQ. The ends lost 3 bases at V and 8 bases at J; junction bases unmatched: 3. The CDR3 region is CASSHGQGADSPLHF. The CDR3 DNA reads TGTGCCAGCAGCCACGGACAGGGGGCGGATTCACCCCTCCACTTT.

The V and J genes are TRBV29-1 and TRBJ1-6, with D tentatively TRBD1 (6 bases). Trimming left V 8 bases short and J 14 bases short, with 31 bases between. This CDR3 is 16 amino acids long. Looked up from germline, CDR1 is SQVTM and CDR2 is ANQGSEA. CDR3 nucleotides: TGCAGCAATAACCGAAGGGGGGCCCCGGAAGACCCAACCCTCCACTTT. It yields the protein CSNNRRGAPEDPTLHF.

The gene calls are TRBV5-1 and TRBJ2-7; D is perhaps TRBD1 (5 bases). The ends were cut back, 6 bases at V and 9 bases at J, with 16 bases in the middle. The CDR3 has 12 amino acids. Germline CDR1 SGHRS, CDR2 YFSETQ. The CDR3 protein is CASKPGRESQYF. CDR3 in DNA: TGCGCCAGCAAACCGGGCAGGGAATCGCAGTACTTC.

This clonotype was seen only a few times. V usage is TRBV30 and J usage is TRBJ2-1, with unresolved D. The CDR3 sequence is 12 residues long. Trimming took 0 bases from V and 7 from J, leaving 7 bases between them. Germline CDR1 is GTSNPN and CDR2 is SVGIG (reference sequence). The CDR3: CAWSVTGNEQFF. The CDR3 DNA reads as TGTGCCTGGAGTGTTACTGGGAATGAGCAGTTCTTC.

The chain links TRBV5-1 to TRBJ1-5; no reliable D call. This CDR3 region has 13 residues. Per the germline V gene, CDR1 is SGHRS and CDR2 is YFSETQ. Trimming cost V 0 bases and J 9 bases, with 10 bases left between them. Here the CDR3 DNA reads TGCGCCAGCAGCTTGGATACCCCGGGGCCCCAGCATTTT. As protein: CASSLDTPGPQHF. The variable domain in full, with the rest retrieved from reference TRBV5-1 and TRBJ1-5, is KAGVTQTPRYLIKTRGQQVTLSCSPISGHRSVSWYQQTPGQGLQFLFEYFSETQRNKGNFPGRFSGRQFSNSRSEMNVSTLELGDSALYLCASSLDTPGPQHFGDGTRLSIL.

At least ten counts were recorded for this clonotype. The V gene is TRBV5-6, the J gene TRBJ2-1, with 11 bases identical to TRBD1. Trimming cost V 0 bases and J 6 bases; bases outside gene matches: 5. Germline CDR1 and CDR2: SGHDT and YYEEEE. This CDR3 comprises 16 residues. CDR3 sequence: CASSLVVGTGGNEQFF. Written as DNA, the CDR3 is TGTGCCAGCAGCTTGGTGGTCGGGACAGGGGGCAATGAGCAGTTCTTC.

This clonotype came up a few times. The CDR3 protein is CSAERGQYGAQETQYF. Here the CDR3 DNA reads TGCAGTGCGGAGAGAGGGCAGTATGGGGCCCAAGAGACCCAGTACTTC. The chain links TRBV20-1 to TRBJ2-5, with D perhaps being TRBD1 or TRBD2 (5 bases each). Germline-derived CDR1 and CDR2 are DFQATT and SNEGSKA (reference sequence). This CDR3 comprises 16 residues. Trimming removed 6 bases at V and 1 base at J, with 21 bases between.

This clonotype was seen a few times. V usage is TRBV11-2 and J usage is TRBJ1-5; 8 positions agree with TRBD1. The V segment lost 0 bases and the J segment 6 bases; nucleotides outside the gene matches: 10. The V gene's germline CDR1 is SGHAT and CDR2 FQNNGV. There are 17 residues in the CDR3. Here the CDR3 reads CASSLDPAGGSVQPQHF. The DNA of the CDR3 is TGTGCCAGCAGCTTAGACCCGGCAGGGGGCTCGGTTCAGCCCCAGCATTTT.

This clonotype has a count of ten or more. The chain is built from TRBV4-1 and TRBJ2-7; D possibly uses TRBD1 or TRBD2 (5 bases each). V was trimmed by 3 bases and J by 4 bases, leaving 13 bases between them. The CDR3 contains 14 residues. Germline V gene lookup returns CDR1 MGHRA and CDR2 YSYEKL. CDR3 residues: CASSQGAWGYEQYF. For the CDR3, the DNA is TGCGCCAGCAGCCAGGGAGCGTGGGGGTACGAGCAGTACTTC.

This clonotype has more than one count but fewer than ten. The V and J genes are TRBV10-3 and TRBJ2-3; 7 bases align to TRBD2. Germline CDR1 reads ENHRY; CDR2 reads SYGVKD. This CDR3 region has 14 residues. V lost 4 bases, J lost 3 bases, and 4 bases stayed unmatched. The CDR3 reads CAISGREGTDTQYF. CDR3 DNA: TGTGCCATCAGTGGGAGGGAGGGAACAGATACGCAGTATTTT.